Listed here is a single TCR beta chain. This sample is drawn from a study of sequential checkpoint blockade in melanoma. The ends were cut back, 1 base at V and 7 bases at J, with 8 bases in the middle. Germline V CDR1 and CDR2: LNHDA, SQIVND (reference sequence). The CDR3 runs to 13 residues. The table came from immunoSEQ multiplex PCR; TCRdb's copy has only in-frame clones and leaves some out. This sample has around 10,000 clones; around 73% occur once, and the top ten carry approximately 14%. Stated treatment: randomized to nivolumab then ipilimumab (arm A) or the reverse (arm B). V and J are TRBV19 and TRBJ2-4, with no clear D. The specimen was CD8+ T cells sorted from blood (inferred from file names), collected from a patient given nivolumab and ipilimumab in sequence. The clonotype comes from a human donor with melanoma. CDR3 in amino acids: CASSIVRVNIQYF. The CDR3 bases are TGTGCCAGTAGTATAGTAAGAGTGAACATTCAGTACTTC.